The 18 T cell receptor beta chains below come from one sample, sequenced in a study of T cell responses to AZD1222 COVID-19 vaccine (dated by TCRdb to 2020 to 2022). The library was generated by the immunoSEQ multiplex PCR assay. Sourced from immuneACCESS, this table was stored by TCRdb with only in-frame sequences that have V and J called. A share of the clones is absent; for the studies checked, an unresolved V gene accounts for under half, and the remainder has no known explanation. The sample yields 150,000 or so clones; around four fifths were counted once. Clones ranked in the top ten supply about 4% of the sample. Explained via the paper, the time point label denotes: baseline before first vaccination. What this sample's treatment or condition label stands for: meningococcal conjugate vaccine given as trial control. Here the sequenced sample was peripheral blood, taken on day 0 of MenACWY control vaccination. These receptors all stem from an adult in good health.

The chain uses TRBV9 and TRBJ2-5; TRBD2 might be the D (6 bases). The CDR3 has 19 amino acids. V lost 4 bases and J lost 1, with 26 bases in between. Looked up from germline, CDR1 is SGDLS and CDR2 is YYNGEE. As DNA, the CDR3 is TGTGCCAGCAGCCCGCGATCGGGGGTGGGAAGCCCCAGCCAAGAGACCCAGTACTTC. Protein sequence: CASSPRSGVGSPSQETQYF.

The V gene is TRBV2, the J gene TRBJ1-1; a weak D match, TRBD1 (5 bases). Trimming removed 1 base at V and 1 base at J, with 10 bases between. The CDR3 is 15 amino acids. Germline values: CDR1 SNHLY, CDR2 FYNNEI. The CDR3 DNA follows: TGTGCCAGCAGTGAAGGGGGGGTACAGAACACTGAAGCTTTCTTT. This sequence encodes CASSEGGVQNTEAFF. Based on the CDR3 plus reference TRBV2 and TRBJ1-1, the full variable domain is EPEVTQTPSHQVTQMGQEVILRCVPISNHLYFYWYRQILGQKVEFLVSFYNNEISEKSEIFDDQFSVERPDGSNFTLKIRSTKLEDSAMYFCASSEGGVQNTEAFFGQGTRLTVV.

The rearrangement joins TRBV9 to TRBJ2-3; D unresolved. Per germline, CDR1 SGDLS and CDR2 YYNGEE. The V and J ends lost 2 bases and 0 bases respectively, with 7 bases between them. The CDR3 extends over 14 amino acids. The CDR3, as DNA: TGTGCCAGCAGCGTCGGCCGTAGCACAGATACGCAGTATTTT. Its translation is CASSVGRSTDTQYF.

The chain joins TRBV9 to TRBJ1-2; TRBD1 might be the D (6 bases). The CDR3 runs 14 residues. Germline assignment: CDR1 SGDLS and CDR2 YYNGEE. V lost 3 bases and J lost 5, with 14 bases in between. CDR3 coding DNA: TGTGCCAGCAGCGAGGGGGGGTATCCTTATGGCTACACCTTC. As protein: CASSEGGYPYGYTF.

The genes are TRBV11-2 and TRBJ2-1; a possible D gene is TRBD2 (6 bases). Trimming took off 5 bases at V and 0 bases at J, with 11 bases between the two ends. This CDR3 spans 15 amino acids. Germline-derived CDR1 and CDR2 are SGHAT and FQNNGV. CDR3 sequence (DNA): TGTGCCAGCAGCATCCTCGGGGGCTCCTACAATGAGCAGTTCTTC. This sequence encodes CASSILGGSYNEQFF.

The chain joins TRBV6-4 to TRBJ2-7; 8 nucleotides align to TRBD2. The J segment lost 7 bases and the V segment lost 0 bases, leaving 5 bases of the junction unmatched. The CDR3 is 14 residues long. The germline V gene has CDR1 MRHNA and CDR2 SNTAGT. The CDR3 DNA follows: TGTGCCAGCAGTGACTCGAGCGGGGGCGGAGAGCAGTACTTC. Translated: CASSDSSGGGEQYF.

The rearrangement links TRBV6-5 to TRBJ1-1; a possible D gene is TRBD1 (6 bases). V was pared by 8 bases and J by 4 bases, with 20 bases between. The V gene's germline CDR1 is MNHEY and CDR2 SVGAGI. The CDR3 contains 15 residues. CDR3 amino acids: CASGGGSGAVTEAFF. CDR3 sequence (DNA): TGTGCCAGCGGAGGAGGGTCAGGGGCGGTCACTGAAGCTTTCTTT.

The rearrangement links TRBV5-6 to TRBJ2-7; possible D gene TRBD2, 6 bases. The germline V gene encodes CDR1 SGHDT and CDR2 YYEEEE. V dropped 0 bases and J dropped 3 bases, with 10 bases sitting between them. CDR3 length: 14 residues. The CDR3 loop is CASSLAGGIYEQYF. CDR3 nucleotide sequence: TGTGCCAGCAGCTTGGCCGGGGGAATCTACGAGCAGTACTTC. The full variable domain, in which reference TRBV5-6 and TRBJ2-7 provide the parts outside the CDR3, is DAGVTQSPTHLIKTRGQQVTLRCSPKSGHDTVSWYQQALGQGPQFIFQYYEEEERQRGNFPDRFSGHQFPNYSSELNVNALLLGDSALYLCASSLAGGIYEQYFGPGTRLTVT.

V and J are TRBV7-9 and TRBJ2-5; TRBD2 matches at 8 bases. CDR1 is SEHNR and CDR2 is FQNEAQ in the germline V gene (reference sequence). This CDR3 spans 14 amino acids. V was pared by 6 bases and J by 3 bases, with 6 bases of the junction left unmatched. The DNA of the CDR3 is TGTGCCAGCAGTTCCAGCGGGGGAGAAGAGACCCAGTACTTC. This translates into CASSSSGGEETQYF.

The chain uses TRBV5-8 and TRBJ2-7; D assignment may be TRBD1 or TRBD2 (5 bases each). The CDR3 has 15 residues. V lost 6 bases and J lost 2, with 18 bases in between. Germline CDR1 and CDR2: SGHTS and YDEGEE. The CDR3 region has the DNA TGTGCCAGCACCCGGACCCTCGGGGCCCCCTACGAGCAGTACTTC. This gives the protein CASTRTLGAPYEQYF. Together with reference TRBV5-8 and TRBJ2-7, the CDR3 gives the full variable domain: EAGVTQSPTHLIKTRGQQATLRCSPISGHTSVYWYQQALGLGLQFLLWYDEGEERNRGNFPPRFSGRQFPNYSSELNVNALELEDSALYLCASTRTLGAPYEQYFGPGTRLTVT.

V usage is TRBV5-1 and J usage is TRBJ2-2; 8 positions match TRBD1. The CDR3 contains 16 residues. J was trimmed by 4 bases and V by 4 bases; bases with no gene match: 9. Germline CDR1 and CDR2: SGHRS and YFSETQ. The CDR3, as DNA: TGCGCCAGCAGCGCCGGACAGGGCAGTATCACCGGGGAGCTGTTTTTT. This codes for CASSAGQGSITGELFF.

This clone has a single count. The genes are TRBV5-1 and TRBJ2-1; the D call may be TRBD1 or TRBD2 (5 bases each). V shed 7 bases and J shed 0 bases, with 17 bases lying between them. This CDR3 is 16 amino acids long. Germline V lookup: CDR1 SGHRS, CDR2 YFSETQ. CDR3 residues: CASSLSGTHSYNEQFF. The DNA for the CDR3 is TGCGCCAGCTCTCTATCCGGGACCCACTCCTACAATGAGCAGTTCTTC.

The chain carries TRBV3-1 (or the pseudogene TRBV3-2) and TRBJ2-1, with 11 bases aligning to TRBD2. V was clipped by 4 bases and J by 7 bases; unmatched bases: 6. The CDR3 loop spans 15 amino acids. Per the germline V gene, CDR1 is LGHDT and CDR2 is YNNKEL (reference sequence). Here the CDR3 reads CASSPIAGGRNEQFF. The CDR3 DNA sequence: TGTGCCAGCAGCCCAATAGCGGGGGGGCGGAATGAGCAGTTCTTC.

J is TRBJ1-2 and V is TRBV4-1; 12 bases map to TRBD1. Trimming removed 1 base from V and 6 bases from J; junction bases left unmatched: 6. The CDR3 has 16 residues. Per the germline V gene, CDR1 is MGHRA and CDR2 is YSYEKL. CDR3 DNA sequence: TGCGCCAGCAGCCAAGGTGGGACAGGGGGCGCGAATGGCTACACCTTC. Its translation is CASSQGGTGGANGYTF.

This clone was recorded a few times. The junction and the germline gene differ at one end; a read error may be behind it. V gene TRBV28 combines with J gene TRBJ1-2; D call uncertain. The germline V gene has CDR1 MDHEN and CDR2 SYDVKM. This CDR3 has 15 amino acids. The CDR3 protein is CASSLSVLALYGCTF. The CDR3 region has the DNA TGTGCCAGCAGTTTAAGCGTACTAGCCCTATATGGCTGCACCTTC.

The chain couples TRBV7-8 to TRBJ1-4, with D possibly TRBD1 on 6 matching bases. CDR1 SGHVS and CDR2 FQNEAQ come from the germline V gene. V lost 1 base and J lost 5, with 14 bases in between. The CDR3 spans 16 residues. This CDR3 reads CASSLGAGALNEKLFF. The CDR3 nucleotides read TGTGCCAGCAGCTTAGGCGCAGGGGCCCTCAATGAAAAACTGTTTTTT.

The chain employs TRBV6-4 and TRBJ1-1, with no clear D. The CDR3 has 14 residues. The germline V gene encodes CDR1 MRHNA and CDR2 SNTAGT. Deletions cut 4 bases from V and 1 base from J, with 10 bases between. The CDR3 DNA reads TGTGCCAGCAGTGTTTCTCCAGGGAACACTGAAGCTTTCTTT. Amino acid sequence: CASSVSPGNTEAFF.

V and J are TRBV7-2 and TRBJ1-2; 10 nucleotides align to TRBD1. The CDR3 contains 15 residues. Germline-derived CDR1 and CDR2 are SGHTA and FQGNSA. After removal of 5 bases from V and 4 bases from J, the junction contained 7 bases not matched to a gene. CDR3 protein: CASSPSGTGVYGYTF. CDR3 sequence (DNA): TGTGCCAGCAGCCCCTCCGGGACAGGGGTCTATGGCTACACCTTC.